The 2 T cell receptor beta chains below were found in one sample sequenced in a study of CD8 T cells in ankylosing spondylitis. Study-wide points: A TCR beta motif of seven or eight highly homologous variants appeared characteristic of ankylosing spondylitis blood.

TCRdb re-called the 5' RACE reads through MiXCR, storing one row per CDR3 protein. The table has 700,000 or so distinct CDR3 sequences, roughly 19% seen once. No antigen is known for these receptors. The sample comprised blood, either unsorted or a sorted T cell fraction (not recorded which). Source of these receptors: a male donor with ankylosing spondylitis.

This rearrangement joins TRBV5-1 to TRBJ2-3; 13 bases match TRBD2. The CDR3 has 16 amino acids. The J segment lost 6 bases and the V segment lost 4 bases, leaving 8 bases of the junction unmatched. CDR1 and CDR2 from the germline V gene are SGHRS and YFSETQ. The CDR3 DNA follows: TGCGCCAGCAGCCCGGGACTAGCGGGGACGGGTGATACGCAGTATTTT. Translated, it gives CASSPGLAGTGDTQYF.

This clonotype was seen a handful of times. The gene calls are TRBV12-3 or TRBV12-4 and TRBJ1-6, with a possible D match to TRBD1 (5 bases). Trimming removed 5 bases at V and 9 bases at J, with 17 bases between. The CDR3 loop spans 15 amino acids. As DNA, the CDR3 is TGTGCCAGCAGTAAAGACAGAGATCCGGGTTCACCCCTCCACTTT. Encoded protein: CASSKDRDPGSPLHF.